This T cell receptor beta chain is from a study of blood T cell repertoires in COVID-19. In the original processing: Amplification of reference gene primers provided the estimated nucleated cell counts. Generated by immunoSEQ multiplex PCR, the TCRdb table keeps only in-frame clones and is missing some. V and J calls and clone size are as listed in that table; D and trimming were resolved from the DNA. In the table there are tens of thousands of clones, over 75% of which are singletons. To note about this clone: This same CDR3 is encoded by further DNA sequences in the sample.

The ends lost 5 bases at V and 4 bases at J; junction bases unmatched: 4. From germline, CDR1 is MNHEY and CDR2 SMNVEV (reference sequence). The CDR3 covers 15 residues. The clonotype comes from a man aged 45-60 years with acute or convalescent COVID-19. V is TRBV27 and J is TRBJ1-5, with 11 nucleotides matching TRBD1. Sample: peripheral blood. The CDR3 nucleotides are TGTGCCAGCAGTCTAGGGACAGGGGGGAATCAGCCCCAGCATTTT. Translation gives CASSLGTGGNQPQHF.